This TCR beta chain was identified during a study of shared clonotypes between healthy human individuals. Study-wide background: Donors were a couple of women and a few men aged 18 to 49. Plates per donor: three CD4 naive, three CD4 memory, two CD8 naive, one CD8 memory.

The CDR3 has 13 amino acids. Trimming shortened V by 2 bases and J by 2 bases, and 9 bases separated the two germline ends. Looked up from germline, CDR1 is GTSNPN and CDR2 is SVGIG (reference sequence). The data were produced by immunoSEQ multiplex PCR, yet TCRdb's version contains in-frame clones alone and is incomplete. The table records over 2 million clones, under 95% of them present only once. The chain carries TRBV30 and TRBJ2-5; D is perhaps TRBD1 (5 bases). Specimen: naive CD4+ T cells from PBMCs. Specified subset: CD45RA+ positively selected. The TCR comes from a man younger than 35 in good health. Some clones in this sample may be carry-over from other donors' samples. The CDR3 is CAWSPGLQETQYF. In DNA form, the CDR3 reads TGTGCCTGGAGTCCAGGGCTGCAAGAGACCCAGTACTTC.